These T cell receptor beta chains were read from a single sample in a study of CD8+CD57+ T cells in acquired aplastic anemia. In TCRdb, the reads were re-called with MiXCR into one record per CDR3 protein. The table includes approximately 98,000 distinct CDR3 sequences, approximately 73% detected once. The specimen sequenced was sorted CD4+, CD8+, or CD8+CD57+ T cells (not recorded which) from PBMCs. The receptors were gathered from a human donor with aplastic anemia. The CDR3 runs from the conserved cysteine through the conserved F or W. A D gene is named only where the DNA matches it firmly. For some rows the clone size is stated as once, few or many, or as a class when expanded; others skip it.

j_call clone_size d_call v_call cdr3_aa cdr3_nt
TRBJ1-6 NA NA TRBV11-3 CASSSGRLDSPLHF TGTGCCAGCAGCTCGGGACGGTTAGATTCACCCCTCCACTTT
TRBJ2-1 many TRBD2 TRBV15 CATSREGLADYNEQFF TGTGCCACCAGCAGAGAAGGACTAGCGGATTACAATGAGCAGTTCTTC
TRBJ2-5 NA NA TRBV20-1 CSARSGQKTQYF TGCAGTGCTAGGAGCGGGCAGAAGACCCAGTACTTC
TRBJ1-1 few NA TRBV29-1 CSVDGTNTEAFF TGCAGCGTTGATGGCACGAACACTGAAGCTTTCTTT
TRBJ1-6 once NA TRBV20-1 CSARSGESYNSPLHF TGCAGTGCTAGGAGCGGGGAATCCTATAATTCACCCCTCCACTTT
TRBJ2-7 many NA TRBV14 CASSQRWGGGVSSYEQYF TGTGCCAGCAGCCAACGTTGGGGAGGAGGGGTTAGCTCCTACGAGCAGTACTTC
TRBJ2-7 few NA TRBV15 CATSRTGTPAYEQYF TGTGCCACCAGCAGAACCGGGACACCCGCCTACGAGCAGTACTTC
TRBJ2-3 NA TRBD1 TRBV6-1 CASSMGQASTDTQYF TGTGCCAGCAGTATGGGACAGGCAAGCACAGATACGCAGTATTTT
TRBJ1-1 few NA TRBV2 CASRGSVNTEAFF TGTGCCAGCAGAGGCAGTGTGAACACTGAAGCTTTCTTT
TRBJ1-2 NA NA TRBV10-1 CASSESRLTGYTF TGCGCCAGCAGTGAGTCAAGGTTAACTGGCTACACCTTC
TRBJ1-2 many NA TRBV20-1 CSARDRGSLLDNYGYTF TGCAGTGCTAGAGACAGGGGTTCTCTACTCGATAACTATGGCTACACCTTC
TRBJ2-7 NA TRBD2 TRBV7-6 CASSLTTSGRYEQYF TGTGCCAGCAGCTTAACAACTAGCGGGAGGTACGAGCAGTACTTC
TRBJ2-5 NA TRBD1 TRBV6-2/TRBV6-3 CASSYGQGAWETQYF TGTGCCAGCAGTTACGGGCAGGGGGCTTGGGAGACCCAGTACTTC
TRBJ1-2 few NA TRBV29-1 CSDTDSSNYGYTF TGCAGCGATACGGACAGTTCTAACTATGGCTACACCTTC
TRBJ2-5 few NA TRBV9 CASSAGDSRETQYF TGTGCCAGCAGCGCGGGGGACTCCCGAGAGACCCAGTACTTC
TRBJ2-1 NA NA TRBV19 CASKADSSYNEQFF TGTGCCAGTAAGGCGGACAGCTCCTACAATGAGCAGTTCTTC
TRBJ1-3 NA NA TRBV5-5 CASSLRGQDTIYF TGTGCCAGCAGCTTGCGGGGGCAGGACACCATATATTTT
TRBJ2-3 NA NA TRBV7-7 CASSVGSGDTQYF TGTGCTAGCAGCGTCGGATCTGGTGATACGCAGTATTTT
TRBJ2-2 NA NA TRBV2 CASSFKGGTGELFF TGTGCCAGCAGTTTTAAGGGGGGCACCGGGGAGCTGTTTTTT
TRBJ2-2 NA NA TRBV29-1 CSVVVGAGELFF TGCAGCGTTGTTGTGGGGGCCGGGGAGCTGTTTTTT
TRBJ1-6 NA NA TRBV5-5 CASRWDGHSPLHF TGTGCCAGCAGATGGGACGGCCATTCACCCCTCCACTTT
TRBJ2-7 NA NA TRBV7-9 CASSNIYIYEQYF TGTGCCAGCAGCAACATTTACATCTACGAGCAGTACTTC
TRBJ1-6 once NA TRBV9 CASSGRRSYNSPLHF TGTGCCAGCAGCGGGCGGCGGTCCTATAATTCACCCCTCCACTTT
TRBJ2-1 NA TRBD2 TRBV24-1 CATSSGAGGPREQFF TGTGCCACCAGCTCGGGAGCGGGAGGGCCCCGGGAGCAGTTCTTC